These T cell receptor beta chains were read from a single sample in a study of blood T cell repertoires in COVID-19. The table came from immunoSEQ multiplex PCR; TCRdb's copy has only in-frame clones and leaves some out. The sample consists of approximately 250,000 clones, 86% of them appearing once. The sample consisted of peripheral blood. These receptors originate from a man between 40 and 49 years old with active or convalescent COVID-19. Both conserved end residues are part of each CDR3.

J gene: TRBJ2-7
V gene: TRBV7-9
CDR3 protein: CASSLGSGGPYEQYF

J gene: TRBJ2-3
V gene: TRBV28
CDR3 protein: CASFSLGTSGRSPTDTQYF

J gene: TRBJ2-7
V gene: TRBV2
CDR3 protein: CASSPSPGQGAYEQYF

J gene: TRBJ1-5
V gene: TRBV11-2
CDR3 protein: CASSLVAEDQPQHF

J gene: TRBJ1-6
V gene: TRBV28
CDR3 protein: CASTATGAANSPLHF

J gene: TRBJ2-3
V gene: TRBV11-2
CDR3 protein: CASRTRNRGTDTQYF

J gene: TRBJ2-1
V gene: TRBV19
CDR3 protein: CASSIGPDSSGDNEQFF

J gene: TRBJ2-5
V gene: TRBV10-2
CDR3 protein: CASSEVENYYRETQYF

J gene: TRBJ1-1
V gene: TRBV6-5
CDR3 protein: CASSLTGVEDEAFF

J gene: TRBJ2-1
V gene: TRBV5-1
CDR3 protein: CASSDPSRLMHEQFF

J gene: TRBJ1-1
V gene: TRBV28
CDR3 protein: CASARAGTEAFF

J gene: TRBJ1-1
V gene: TRBV30
CDR3 protein: CAWSSPRWAFF

J gene: TRBJ2-7
V gene: TRBV29-1
CDR3 protein: CSVAPGQDSYEQYF

J gene: TRBJ2-1
V gene: TRBV11-2
CDR3 protein: CASSLFLAGNEQFF

J gene: TRBJ2-7
V gene: TRBV10-3
CDR3 protein: CAIGQRYEQYF

J gene: TRBJ1-1
V gene: TRBV12-3/TRBV12-4
CDR3 protein: CASSGQMNTEAFF

J gene: TRBJ2-5
V gene: TRBV11-3
CDR3 protein: CASSGLQETQYF

J gene: TRBJ1-2
V gene: TRBV6-6
CDR3 protein: CASSNPDRGNYGYTF

J gene: TRBJ2-7
V gene: TRBV6-6
CDR3 protein: CASRQGAHEQYF

J gene: TRBJ1-2
V gene: TRBV11-2
CDR3 protein: CASSDQPGQGGTNYGYTF

J gene: TRBJ2-7
V gene: TRBV2
CDR3 protein: CASKTGQAVYEQYF

J gene: TRBJ1-1
V gene: TRBV5-4
CDR3 protein: CASSYNPGQVNTEAFF

J gene: TRBJ2-2
V gene: TRBV11-2
CDR3 protein: CASTQGVTGTGELFF

J gene: TRBJ1-1
V gene: TRBV11-2
CDR3 protein: CASSFSGFTEAFF

J gene: TRBJ1-1
V gene: TRBV24-1
CDR3 protein: CATSAGVATEAFF

J gene: TRBJ2-7
V gene: TRBV15
CDR3 protein: CATSRDRVVLEQYF

J gene: TRBJ2-3
V gene: TRBV27
CDR3 protein: CASSMGIGVADTQYF

J gene: TRBJ1-2
V gene: TRBV5-4
CDR3 protein: CASSLRQGIYGYTF

J gene: TRBJ1-3
V gene: TRBV6-5
CDR3 protein: CAGAGSNSGNTIYF

J gene: TRBJ2-5
V gene: TRBV4-1
CDR3 protein: CASSQGVGQVVGETQYF

J gene: TRBJ1-2
V gene: TRBV19
CDR3 protein: CASSPLGGTNYGYTF

J gene: TRBJ2-1
V gene: TRBV2
CDR3 protein: CASRAGGNEQFF

J gene: TRBJ2-2
V gene: TRBV6-5
CDR3 protein: CASRGTGGEVGELFF

J gene: TRBJ2-3
V gene: TRBV9
CDR3 protein: CASSVGAGGSTDTQYF